Below, 26 T cell receptor beta chains from the same sample are listed, as sequenced in a study of blood T cell repertoires in COVID-19. Using immunoSEQ multiplex PCR, the repertoire was profiled, and TCRdb retains in-frame clones only, with some absent. The table shows approximately 340,000 clones, with approximately 90% occurring only once. The specimen was peripheral blood. The receptors stem from a young man with COVID-19, enrolled during active disease.

V usage is TRBV30 and J usage is TRBJ2-7; weak D call: TRBD1 (6 bases). Trimming took 2 bases from V and 2 from J, leaving 7 bases between them. This CDR3 has 12 residues. Germline loops: CDR1 GTSNPN, CDR2 SVGIG (reference sequence). The DNA of the CDR3 is TGTGCCTGGAGTAAGGGGGCCTACGAGCAGTACTTC. Translated, it gives CAWSKGAYEQYF.

The CDR3 reads CATSRDGSAGAIYF. Written as DNA, the CDR3 is TGTGCCACCAGCAGAGATGGTTCCGCGGGGGCCATATATTTT. The chain uses TRBV15 and TRBJ1-3; TRBD1 might be the D (5 bases). CDR3 length: 14 amino acids. From germline, CDR1 is LNHNV and CDR2 YYDKDF (reference sequence). V lost 0 bases and J lost 11, with 14 bases in between.

The V and J genes are TRBV7-8 and TRBJ1-5, with D possibly matching TRBD1 (5 bases). CDR1 is SGHVS and CDR2 is FQNEAQ in the germline V gene. The V gene lost 1 base and the J gene lost 4 bases, with 20 bases spanning the gap. CDR3 length: 18 residues. In nucleotides, the CDR3 is TGTGCCAGCAGCTTAGTGATATCGGGACTCTCTTATAATCAGCCCCAGCATTTT. This translates into CASSLVISGLSYNQPQHF. Filled out from reference TRBV7-8 and TRBJ1-5, the complete variable domain reads GAGVSQSPRYKVAKRGQDVALRCDPISGHVSLFWYQQALGQGPEFLTYFQNEAQLDKSGLPSDRFFAERPEGSVSTLKIQRTQQEDSAVYLCASSLVISGLSYNQPQHFGDGTRLSIL.

The chain combines TRBV28 with TRBJ1-1, with TRBD1 matching over 7 bases. V lost 7 bases and J lost 6; bases outside the gene matches: 11. The germline CDR1 and CDR2 sequences are MDHEN and SYDVKM. The CDR3 totals 14 residues. CDR3 sequence: CASTATGLRAEAFF. The CDR3 DNA reads as TGTGCCAGCACTGCGACAGGGCTCCGCGCTGAAGCTTTCTTT.

For the CDR3, the DNA is TGTGCCAGCAGCTCCGAAGCGGGTACGAAGACCCAGTACTTC. Protein sequence: CASSSEAGTKTQYF. The V call is TRBV5-4, the J call TRBJ2-5, with D possibly TRBD2 on 6 matching bases. V gave up 3 bases and J gave up 6 bases, with 15 bases separating them. CDR3 size: 14 residues. Germline lookup yields CDR1 SGHNT and CDR2 YYREEE (reference sequence).

The rearrangement links TRBV28 to TRBJ1-1; D ambiguous. This CDR3 contains 12 residues. CDR1 and CDR2 (germline): MDHEN, SYDVKM. The V and J ends lost 3 bases and 3 bases respectively, with 5 bases between them. CDR3 coding DNA: TGTGCCAGCAGTTTGACACACACTGAAGCTTTCTTT. It specifies CASSLTHTEAFF.

This sequence joins TRBV19 and TRBJ2-7, with 7 bases aligning to TRBD1. With V trimmed by 5 bases and J by 0 bases, 7 bases remained unmatched. This CDR3 spans 15 amino acids. From germline, CDR1 is LNHDA and CDR2 SQIVND (reference sequence). The CDR3 sequence: CASSSSRDSSYEQYF. The CDR3 DNA reads TGTGCCAGTAGTTCGTCTAGGGACAGCTCCTACGAGCAGTACTTC. Using reference TRBV19 and TRBJ2-7 for the parts outside the CDR3, the full variable domain is DGGITQSPKYLFRKEGQNVTLSCEQNLNHDAMYWYRQDPGQGLRLIYYSQIVNDFQKGDIAEGYSVSREKKESFPLTVTSAQKNPTAFYLCASSSSRDSSYEQYFGPGTRLTVT.

This chain joins TRBV7-6 and TRBJ2-1, with 9 nucleotides matching TRBD2. The J segment lost 9 bases and the V segment lost 0 bases, leaving 6 bases of the junction unmatched. This CDR3 comprises 15 residues. Germline CDR1 and CDR2: SGHVS and FNYEAQ. CDR3 coding DNA: TGTGCCAGCAGCTTAGCGACTAGCGGCCGCCCTGAGCAGTTCTTC. Its protein is CASSLATSGRPEQFF.

The J gene is TRBJ1-2, the V gene TRBV12-3 or TRBV12-4, with D hard to call. CDR3 length equals 13 residues. The V end was cut by 6 bases, the J end by 3 bases, with 11 bases between. The CDR3 protein is CASSLRAYYGYTF. CDR3 sequence (DNA): TGTGCCAGCAGCTTGAGGGCGTACTATGGCTACACCTTC.

The chain employs TRBV30 and TRBJ1-2, with a weak D call TRBD1 (6 bases). The CDR3 runs to 14 residues. Germline values: CDR1 GTSNPN, CDR2 SVGIG (reference sequence). Between the trimmed V and J ends, which lost 5 bases and 4 bases, there was a span of 17 bases. The CDR3 protein is CAWGKPQGGYGYTF. The CDR3 coding sequence is TGTGCCTGGGGAAAACCACAGGGCGGCTATGGCTACACCTTC.

At least ten counts were recorded for this clone. The gene calls are TRBV10-3 and TRBJ1-2; 8 bases are a match to TRBD1. From germline, CDR1 is ENHRY and CDR2 SYGVKD. V was clipped by 3 bases and J by 3 bases; unmatched bases: 6. The CDR3 is made up of 15 amino acids. DNA for the CDR3: TGTGCCATCAGTGAAGAGGGGACAGGCTACTATGGCTACACCTTC. Protein: CAISEEGTGYYGYTF.

The chain uses TRBV6-1 and TRBJ1-2; no clear D. Trimming pared 0 bases from V and 7 bases from J, leaving 15 bases between. The CDR3 totals 15 residues. CDR1 and CDR2 (germline): MNHNS, SASEGT. The CDR3 coding sequence is TGTGCCAGCAGTGAAGCCACCTGGGGAGGAGGTGGCTACACCTTC. Its translation is CASSEATWGGGGYTF.

The rearrangement joins TRBV7-3 to TRBJ2-4; the D gene is possibly TRBD1 (6 bases). The CDR3 has 13 amino acids. Trimming left V 5 bases short and J 7 bases short, with 12 bases between. The V gene's germline CDR1 is SGHTA and CDR2 FQGTGA. The CDR3 DNA reads as TGTGCCAGCAGCGAAGGAAGGGGGAACATTCAGTACTTC. This translates into CASSEGRGNIQYF.

The J gene is TRBJ2-7, the V gene TRBV3-1 (or the pseudogene TRBV3-2); 9 bases map to TRBD1. The germline V gene encodes CDR1 LGHDT and CDR2 YNNKEL (reference sequence). The CDR3 spans 14 residues. Germline trimming cut 4 bases from V and 2 bases from J; bases unmatched to any gene: 3. CDR3 nucleotides: TGTGCCAGCAGCCGACAGGGGGTCACCTACGAGCAGTACTTC. Protein product: CASSRQGVTYEQYF.

The chain couples TRBV11-2 to TRBJ2-3, with D possibly TRBD1 on 6 matching bases. The V gene lost 5 bases and the J gene lost 6 bases, with 9 bases spanning the gap. Germline V lookup: CDR1 SGHAT, CDR2 FQNNGV. CDR3 size: 12 residues. CDR3 coding DNA: TGTGCCAGCAGCCCTCAGGGGGATACGCAGTATTTT. Protein: CASSPQGDTQYF.

The J gene is TRBJ1-2, the V gene TRBV7-2; D not resolved. Deletions cut 3 bases from V and 3 bases from J, with 8 bases between. The germline V gene has CDR1 SGHTA and CDR2 FQGNSA. The CDR3 has 13 residues. CDR3 coding DNA: TGTGCCAGCAGCTTTAGAGTAGACTATGGCTACACCTTC. Its protein product is CASSFRVDYGYTF.

The V and J genes are TRBV7-2 and TRBJ1-2; TRBD1 matches 7 bases. The germline V gene has CDR1 SGHTA and CDR2 FQGNSA. CDR3 length: 15 amino acids. The J segment lost 2 bases and the V segment lost 1 base, leaving 4 bases of the junction unmatched. CDR3 DNA sequence: TGTGCCAGCAGCTTAGGTACCAGGGGGAACTATGGCTACACCTTC. Residues: CASSLGTRGNYGYTF.

Of note for this clone: A much larger clone differs by one base, so this may be a read error. The chain combines TRBV6-5 with TRBJ1-1; the match to TRBD1 covers 7 bases. CDR1 is MNHEY and CDR2 is SVGAGI in the germline V gene. The CDR3 length is 13 residues. With 2 bases clipped from V and 3 bases from J, the junction kept 0 bases outside the gene matches. CDR3 DNA sequence: TGTGCCAGCAGTTACAGGGGGCACACTGAAGCTTTCTTT. It encodes CASSYRGHTEAFF.

As regards this clone: Additional DNA sequences in this sample encode the identical CDR3. The chain is built from TRBV9 and TRBJ1-2; 8 nucleotides agree with TRBD1. Germline CDR1 and CDR2: SGDLS and YYNGEE. V trimming: 3 bases; J trimming: 4 bases; junction bases outside the gene matches: 2. The CDR3 is 13 amino acids. Here the CDR3 DNA reads TGTGCCAGCAGCGCCCAGGGGGCCTATGGCTACACCTTC. Protein product: CASSAQGAYGYTF.

The chain joins TRBV11-2 to TRBJ1-1; D perhaps matches TRBD1 (6 bases). V lost 0 bases to trimming and J lost 4 bases, with 21 bases between them. The CDR3 is 18 residues long. CDR1 SGHAT and CDR2 FQNNGV come from the germline V gene. The CDR3 bases are TGTGCCAGCAGCTTAGATTCACAGGGATTCCCGAGGGTCACTGAAGCTTTCTTT. Protein sequence: CASSLDSQGFPRVTEAFF. The full variable domain, rest sourced from reference TRBV11-2 and TRBJ1-1, is EAGVAQSPRYKIIEKRQSVAFWCNPISGHATLYWYQQILGQGPKLLIQFQNNGVVDDSQLPKDRFSAERLKGVDSTLKIQPAKLEDSAVYLCASSLDSQGFPRVTEAFFGQGTRLTVV.

This clone showed up just a few times. This rearrangement joins TRBV7-2 to TRBJ2-2, with D perhaps matching TRBD2 (5 bases). The V end was cut by 5 bases, the J end by 0 bases, with 13 bases between. Germline CDR1 and CDR2: SGHTA and FQGNSA. CDR3 length: 16 residues. CDR3 in amino acids: CASSLYGAANTGELFF. The CDR3 bases are TGTGCCAGCAGCCTTTACGGAGCGGCGAACACCGGGGAGCTGTTTTTT.

The V call is TRBV4-3, the J call TRBJ1-2; tentative D call: TRBD1 (5 bases). The germline CDR1 and CDR2 sequences are LGHNA and YSLEER. This CDR3 comprises 13 residues. Trimming took 4 bases from V and 4 from J, leaving 10 bases between them. CDR3 loop: CASSPGGFYGYTF. Here the CDR3 DNA reads TGCGCCAGCAGCCCGGGGGGGTTCTATGGCTACACCTTC.

The chain is built from TRBV2 and TRBJ1-4; 10 nucleotides agree with TRBD1. The germline V gene encodes CDR1 SNHLY and CDR2 FYNNEI. The CDR3 contains 15 residues. The V and J ends lost 8 bases and 5 bases, in that order; junction bases with no gene match: 8. The CDR3 sequence is CASQDPGQGNEKLFF. CDR3 bases: TGTGCCAGCCAAGACCCGGGACAGGGGAATGAAAAACTGTTTTTT. Full variable domain (missing parts from reference TRBV2 and TRBJ1-4): EPEVTQTPSHQVTQMGQEVILRCVPISNHLYFYWYRQILGQKVEFLVSFYNNEISEKSEIFDDQFSVERPDGSNFTLKIRSTKLEDSAMYFCASQDPGQGNEKLFFGSGTQLSVL.

The DNA of the CDR3 is TGCAGCGTCCTATACAATGAGCAGTTCTTC. Protein sequence: CSVLYNEQFF. This chain connects TRBV29-1 to TRBJ2-1; D is unresolved. The germline V and J ends were trimmed by 6 bases and 4 bases, with 4 bases remaining between them. CDR3 size: 10 residues. Looked up from germline, CDR1 is SQVTM and CDR2 is ANQGSEA.

The rearrangement joins TRBV6-2 or TRBV6-3 to TRBJ1-5, with 7 bases matching TRBD1. This CDR3 contains 13 residues. Germline assignment: CDR1 MNHEY and CDR2 SVGEGT. With V trimmed by 5 bases and J by 6 bases, 4 bases remained unmatched. This CDR3 is CASSNRGGQPQHF. The CDR3 DNA follows: TGTGCCAGCAGTAACAGGGGCGGTCAGCCCCAGCATTTT.

The chain combines TRBV24-1 with TRBJ1-5, with no clear D. The length of the CDR3 is 16 residues. V was shortened by 4 bases and J by 0 bases, with 12 bases between the two germline ends. Germline V gene data show CDR1 as KGHDR and CDR2 as SFDVKD. The CDR3 DNA reads TGTGCCACCAGTGACTCGGGGTCTTATAGCAATCAGCCCCAGCATTTT. Its protein product is CATSDSGSYSNQPQHF.